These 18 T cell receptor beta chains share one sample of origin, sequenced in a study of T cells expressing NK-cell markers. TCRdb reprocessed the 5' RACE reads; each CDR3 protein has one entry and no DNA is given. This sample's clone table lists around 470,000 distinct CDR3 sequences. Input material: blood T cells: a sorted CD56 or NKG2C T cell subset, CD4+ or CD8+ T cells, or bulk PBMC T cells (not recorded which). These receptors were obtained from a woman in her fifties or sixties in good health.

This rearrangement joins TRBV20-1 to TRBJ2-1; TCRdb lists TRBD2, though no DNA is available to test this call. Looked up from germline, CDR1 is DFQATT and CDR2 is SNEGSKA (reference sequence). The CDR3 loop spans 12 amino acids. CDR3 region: CSLRLEYNEQFF.

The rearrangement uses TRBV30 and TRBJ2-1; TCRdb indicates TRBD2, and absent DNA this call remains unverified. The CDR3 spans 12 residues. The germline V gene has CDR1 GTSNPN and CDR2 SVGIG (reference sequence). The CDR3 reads CAWSGGLAEQFF. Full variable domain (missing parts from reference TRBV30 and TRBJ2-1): SQTIHQWPATLVQPVGSPLSLECTVEGTSNPNLYWYRQAAGRGLQLLFYSVGIGQISSEVPQNLSASRPQDRQFILSSKKLLLSDSGFYLCAWSGGLAEQFFGPGTRLTVL.

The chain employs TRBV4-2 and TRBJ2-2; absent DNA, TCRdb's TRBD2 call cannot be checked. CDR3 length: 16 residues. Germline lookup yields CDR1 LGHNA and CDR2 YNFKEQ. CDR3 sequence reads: CASSLEPGTRALELFF.

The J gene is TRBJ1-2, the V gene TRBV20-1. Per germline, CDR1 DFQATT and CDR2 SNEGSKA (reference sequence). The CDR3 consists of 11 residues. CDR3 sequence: CSARDVGGYTF.

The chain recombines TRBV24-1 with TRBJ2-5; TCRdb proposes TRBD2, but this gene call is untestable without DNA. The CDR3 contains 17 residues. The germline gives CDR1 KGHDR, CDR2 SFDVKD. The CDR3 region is CATSDSRKILSQETQYF.

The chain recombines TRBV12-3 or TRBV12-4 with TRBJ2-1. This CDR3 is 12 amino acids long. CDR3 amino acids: CASTGSYNEQFF.

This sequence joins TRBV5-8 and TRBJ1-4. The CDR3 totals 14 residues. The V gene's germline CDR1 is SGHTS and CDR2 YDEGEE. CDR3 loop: CASSLAGSSEKLFF.

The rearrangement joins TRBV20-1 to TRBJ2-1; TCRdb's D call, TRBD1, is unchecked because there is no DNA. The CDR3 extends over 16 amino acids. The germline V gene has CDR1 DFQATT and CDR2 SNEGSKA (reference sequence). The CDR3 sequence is CSASKVSGLSYNEQFF.

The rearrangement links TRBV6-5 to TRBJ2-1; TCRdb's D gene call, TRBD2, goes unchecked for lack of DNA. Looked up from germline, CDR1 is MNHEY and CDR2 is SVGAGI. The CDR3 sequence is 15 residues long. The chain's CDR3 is CASSYLAGEAYEQFF.

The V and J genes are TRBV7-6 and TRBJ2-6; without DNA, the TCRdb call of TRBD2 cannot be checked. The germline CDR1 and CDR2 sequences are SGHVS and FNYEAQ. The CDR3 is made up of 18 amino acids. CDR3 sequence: CASSLAPRQPSGANVLTF.

The CDR3 sequence: CASSQPGPPSEPQHF. The chain has TRBV12-3 or TRBV12-4 and TRBJ1-5; TCRdb proposes TRBD1, but this gene call is untestable without DNA. The CDR3 contains 15 residues.

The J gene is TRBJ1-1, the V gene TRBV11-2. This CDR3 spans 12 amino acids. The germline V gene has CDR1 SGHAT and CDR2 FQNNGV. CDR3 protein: CASSLEYSEAFF.

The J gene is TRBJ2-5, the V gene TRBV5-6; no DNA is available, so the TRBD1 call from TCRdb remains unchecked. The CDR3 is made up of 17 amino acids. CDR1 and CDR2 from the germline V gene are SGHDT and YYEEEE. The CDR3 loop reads CASSLNSGARGQETQYF.

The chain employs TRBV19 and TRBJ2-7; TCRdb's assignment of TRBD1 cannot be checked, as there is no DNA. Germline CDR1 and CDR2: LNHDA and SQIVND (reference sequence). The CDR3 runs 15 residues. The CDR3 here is CASRVRGEPTYEQYF.

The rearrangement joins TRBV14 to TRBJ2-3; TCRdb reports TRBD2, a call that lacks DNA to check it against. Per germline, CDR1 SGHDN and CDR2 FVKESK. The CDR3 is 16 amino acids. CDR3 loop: CASSPLQGFRTDTQYF.

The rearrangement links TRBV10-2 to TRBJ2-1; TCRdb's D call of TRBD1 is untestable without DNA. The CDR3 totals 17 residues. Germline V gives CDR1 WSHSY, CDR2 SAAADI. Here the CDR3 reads CASSEGGAGGPNNEQFF.

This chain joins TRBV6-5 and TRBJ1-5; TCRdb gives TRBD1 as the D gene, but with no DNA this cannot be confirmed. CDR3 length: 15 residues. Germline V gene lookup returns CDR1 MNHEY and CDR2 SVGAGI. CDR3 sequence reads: CASRDTGGSNQPQHF.

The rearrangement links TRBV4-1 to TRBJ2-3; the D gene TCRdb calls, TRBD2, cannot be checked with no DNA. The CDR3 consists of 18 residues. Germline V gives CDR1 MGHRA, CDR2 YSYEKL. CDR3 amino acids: CASSQQPQTSGVTDTQYF.